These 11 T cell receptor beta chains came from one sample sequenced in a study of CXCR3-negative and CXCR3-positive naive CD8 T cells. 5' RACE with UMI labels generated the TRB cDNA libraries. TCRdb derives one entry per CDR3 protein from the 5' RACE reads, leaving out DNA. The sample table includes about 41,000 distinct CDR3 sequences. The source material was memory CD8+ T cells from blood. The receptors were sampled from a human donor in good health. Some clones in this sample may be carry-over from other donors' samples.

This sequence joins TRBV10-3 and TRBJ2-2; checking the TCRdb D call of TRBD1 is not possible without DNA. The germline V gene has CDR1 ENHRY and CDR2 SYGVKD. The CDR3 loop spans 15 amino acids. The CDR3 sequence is CAISGQGGSTGELFF.

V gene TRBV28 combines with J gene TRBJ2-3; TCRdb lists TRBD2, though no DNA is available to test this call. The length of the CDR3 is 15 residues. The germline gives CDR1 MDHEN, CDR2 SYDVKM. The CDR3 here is CASNHPTGRADTQYF.

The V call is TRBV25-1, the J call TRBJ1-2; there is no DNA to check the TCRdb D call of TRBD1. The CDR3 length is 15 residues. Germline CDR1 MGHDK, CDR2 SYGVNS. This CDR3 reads CASSEWGLGNYGYTF.

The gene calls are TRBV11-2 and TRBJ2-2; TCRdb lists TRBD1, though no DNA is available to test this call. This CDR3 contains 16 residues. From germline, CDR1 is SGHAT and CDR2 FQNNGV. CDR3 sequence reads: CASSQVRTANTGELFF.

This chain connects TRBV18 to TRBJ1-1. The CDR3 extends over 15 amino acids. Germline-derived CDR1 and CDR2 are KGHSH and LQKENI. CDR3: CASSPTGHLNTEAFF.

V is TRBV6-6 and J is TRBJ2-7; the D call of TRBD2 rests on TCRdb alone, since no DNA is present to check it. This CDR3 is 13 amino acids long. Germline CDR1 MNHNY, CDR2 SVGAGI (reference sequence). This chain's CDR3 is CASSPRESNEQYF.

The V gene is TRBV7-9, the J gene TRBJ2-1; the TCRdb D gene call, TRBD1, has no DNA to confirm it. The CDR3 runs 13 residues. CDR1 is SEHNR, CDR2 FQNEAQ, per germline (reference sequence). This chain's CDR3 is CASSPTGINEQFF.

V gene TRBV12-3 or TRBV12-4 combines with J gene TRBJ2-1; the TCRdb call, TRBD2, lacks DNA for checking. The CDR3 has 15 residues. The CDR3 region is CASSVEGLAYVEQFF.

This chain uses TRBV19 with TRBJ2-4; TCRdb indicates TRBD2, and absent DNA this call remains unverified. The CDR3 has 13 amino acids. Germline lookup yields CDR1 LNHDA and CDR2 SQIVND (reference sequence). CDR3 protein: CASSIGGRNIQYF. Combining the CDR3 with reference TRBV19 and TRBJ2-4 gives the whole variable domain DGGITQSPKYLFRKEGQNVTLSCEQNLNHDAMYWYRQDPGQGLRLIYYSQIVNDFQKGDIAEGYSVSREKKESFPLTVTSAQKNPTAFYLCASSIGGRNIQYFGAGTRLSVL.

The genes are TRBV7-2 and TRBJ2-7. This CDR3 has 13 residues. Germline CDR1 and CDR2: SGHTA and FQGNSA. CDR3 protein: CASSLAEMYEQYF.

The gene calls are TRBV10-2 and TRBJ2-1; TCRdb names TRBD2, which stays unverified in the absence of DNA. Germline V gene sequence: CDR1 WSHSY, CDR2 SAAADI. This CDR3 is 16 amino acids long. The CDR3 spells CASSEGLAGGDNEQFF.